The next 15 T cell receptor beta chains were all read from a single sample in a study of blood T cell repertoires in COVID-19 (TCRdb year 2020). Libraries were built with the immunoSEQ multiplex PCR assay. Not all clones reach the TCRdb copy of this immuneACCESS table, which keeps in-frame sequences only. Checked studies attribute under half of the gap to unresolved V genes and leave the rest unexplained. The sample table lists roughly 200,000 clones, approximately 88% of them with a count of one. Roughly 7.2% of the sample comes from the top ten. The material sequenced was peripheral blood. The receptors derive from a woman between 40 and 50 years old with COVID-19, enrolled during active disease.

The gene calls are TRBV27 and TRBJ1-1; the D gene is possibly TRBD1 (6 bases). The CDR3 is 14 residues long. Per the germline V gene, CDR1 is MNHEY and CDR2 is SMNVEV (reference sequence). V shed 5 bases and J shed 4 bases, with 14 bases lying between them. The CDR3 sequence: CASSIQGWGTEAFF. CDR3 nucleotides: TGTGCCAGCAGTATACAGGGCTGGGGCACTGAAGCTTTCTTT.

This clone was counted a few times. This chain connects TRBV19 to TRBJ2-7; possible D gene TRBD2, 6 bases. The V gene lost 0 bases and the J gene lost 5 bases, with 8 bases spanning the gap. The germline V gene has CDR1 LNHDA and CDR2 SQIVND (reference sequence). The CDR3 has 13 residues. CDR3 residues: CASSIDGGNEQYF. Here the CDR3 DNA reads TGTGCCAGTAGTATAGACGGGGGAAACGAGCAGTACTTC.

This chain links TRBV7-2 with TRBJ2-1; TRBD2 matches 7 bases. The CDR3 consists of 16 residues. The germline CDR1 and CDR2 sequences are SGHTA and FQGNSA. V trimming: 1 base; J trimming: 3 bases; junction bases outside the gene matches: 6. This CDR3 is CASSLEGASGYNEQFF. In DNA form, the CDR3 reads TGTGCCAGCAGCTTAGAAGGGGCTAGCGGCTACAATGAGCAGTTCTTC. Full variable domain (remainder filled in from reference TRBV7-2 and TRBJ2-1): GAGVSQSPSNKVTEKGKDVELRCDPISGHTALYWYRQSLGQGLEFLIYFQGNSAPDKSGLPSDRFSAERTGGSVSTLTIQRTQQEDSAVYLCASSLEGASGYNEQFFGPGTRLTVL.

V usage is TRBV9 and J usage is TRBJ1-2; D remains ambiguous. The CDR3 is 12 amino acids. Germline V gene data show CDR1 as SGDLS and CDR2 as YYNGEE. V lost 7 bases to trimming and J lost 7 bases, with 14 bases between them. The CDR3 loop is CASRTEHGGYTF. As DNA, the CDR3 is TGTGCCAGCCGGACTGAACATGGTGGCTACACCTTC. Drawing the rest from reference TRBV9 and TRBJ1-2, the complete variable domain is DSGVTQTPKHLITATGQRVTLRCSPRSGDLSVYWYQQSLDQGLQFLIQYYNGEERAKGNILERFSAQQFPDLHSELNLSSLELGDSALYFCASRTEHGGYTFGSGTRLTVV.

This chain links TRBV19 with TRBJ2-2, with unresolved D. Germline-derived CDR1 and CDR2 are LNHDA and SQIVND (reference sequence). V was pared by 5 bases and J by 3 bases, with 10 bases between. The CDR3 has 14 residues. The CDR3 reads CASSVPRDTGELFF. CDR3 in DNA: TGTGCCAGTAGTGTGCCTCGGGACACCGGGGAGCTGTTTTTT.

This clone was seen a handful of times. CDR3 bases: TGTGCCAGCAGTACTAGCGGGGGGGCCGGGGAGCTGTTTTTT. Encoded protein: CASSTSGGAGELFF. This rearrangement joins TRBV6-5 to TRBJ2-2, with 13 positions matching TRBD2. From germline, CDR1 is MNHEY and CDR2 SVGAGI. The CDR3 contains 14 residues. Trimming cost V 5 bases and J 6 bases; bases outside gene matches: 0.

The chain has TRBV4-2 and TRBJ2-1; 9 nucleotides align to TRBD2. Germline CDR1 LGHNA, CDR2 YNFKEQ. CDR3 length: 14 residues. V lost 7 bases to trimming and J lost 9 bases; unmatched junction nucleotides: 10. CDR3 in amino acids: CASTLAGAEAEQFF. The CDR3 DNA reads TGTGCCAGCACCTTAGCGGGAGCGGAGGCTGAGCAGTTCTTC.

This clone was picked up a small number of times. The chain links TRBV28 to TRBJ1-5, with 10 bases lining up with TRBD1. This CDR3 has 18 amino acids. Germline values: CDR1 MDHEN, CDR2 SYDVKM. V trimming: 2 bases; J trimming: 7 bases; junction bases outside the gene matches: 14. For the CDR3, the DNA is TGTGCCAGCAGTTTAGTGGGACAGGGGCTCTCCTTGGAACAGCCCCAGCATTTT. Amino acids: CASSLVGQGLSLEQPQHF.

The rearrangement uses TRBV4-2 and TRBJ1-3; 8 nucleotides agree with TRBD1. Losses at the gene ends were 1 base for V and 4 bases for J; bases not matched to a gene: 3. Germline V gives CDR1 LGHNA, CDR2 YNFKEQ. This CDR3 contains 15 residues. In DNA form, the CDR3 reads TGTGCCAGCAGCCAAGCACAGGGGGAAGGAAACACCATATATTTT. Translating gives CASSQAQGEGNTIYF.

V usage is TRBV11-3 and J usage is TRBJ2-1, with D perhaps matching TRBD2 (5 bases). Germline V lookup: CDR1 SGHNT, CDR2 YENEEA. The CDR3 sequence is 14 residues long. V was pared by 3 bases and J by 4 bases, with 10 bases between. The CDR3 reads CASSLNGIYNEQFF. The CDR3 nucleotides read TGTGCCAGCAGCTTGAACGGGATTTACAATGAGCAGTTCTTC.

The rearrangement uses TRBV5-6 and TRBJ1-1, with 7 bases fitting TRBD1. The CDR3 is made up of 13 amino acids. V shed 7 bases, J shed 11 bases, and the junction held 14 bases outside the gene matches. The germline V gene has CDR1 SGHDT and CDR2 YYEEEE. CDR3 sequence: CASGQPGQRNAFF. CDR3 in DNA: TGTGCCAGCGGTCAACCGGGACAGCGTAATGCTTTCTTT.

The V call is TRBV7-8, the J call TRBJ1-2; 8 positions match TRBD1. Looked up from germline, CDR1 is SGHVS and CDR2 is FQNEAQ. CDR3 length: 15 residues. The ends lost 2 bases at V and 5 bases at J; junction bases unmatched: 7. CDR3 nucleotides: TGTGCCAGCAGCTTACTTCAGGGGGCACGGTATGGCTACACCTTC. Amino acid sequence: CASSLLQGARYGYTF.

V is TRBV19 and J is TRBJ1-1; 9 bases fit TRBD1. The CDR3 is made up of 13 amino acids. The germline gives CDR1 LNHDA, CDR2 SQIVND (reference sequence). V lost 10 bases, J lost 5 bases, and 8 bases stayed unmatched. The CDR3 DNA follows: TGTGCCATTGGGACAGGGATGAGTACTGAAGCTTTCTTT. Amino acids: CAIGTGMSTEAFF.

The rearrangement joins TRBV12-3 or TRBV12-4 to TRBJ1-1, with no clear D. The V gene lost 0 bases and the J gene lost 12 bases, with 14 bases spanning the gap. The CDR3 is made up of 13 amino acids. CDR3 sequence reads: CASSLALIGNPFF. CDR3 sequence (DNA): TGTGCCAGCAGTTTAGCGCTAATCGGGAACCCTTTCTTT.

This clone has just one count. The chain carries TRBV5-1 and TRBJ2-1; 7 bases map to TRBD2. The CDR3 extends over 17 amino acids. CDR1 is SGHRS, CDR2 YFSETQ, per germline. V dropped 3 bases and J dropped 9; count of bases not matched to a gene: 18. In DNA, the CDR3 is TGCGCCAGCAGCTCCCTTGGCTTTGCGGGAGACGCTAGTGAGCAGTTCTTC. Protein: CASSSLGFAGDASEQFF.